These T cell receptor beta chains were read from a single sample in a study of T cells in Graves' hyperthyroidism and ophthalmopathy. TCRdb reanalysed the multiplex PCR reads using MiXCR and keeps one entry per CDR3 protein. The sample contains about 600,000 distinct CDR3 sequences, about 16% of which appear only once. The sample was blood. These receptors originate from a middle-aged woman with Graves' ophthalmopathy. Each CDR3 is given with its conserved first and last residue. A D gene is named only where the DNA matches it firmly. Size tells how often a clone was seen (once, few, many) or the class of an expanded clone, and some rows leave it out.

clone_size,d_call,j_call,v_call,cdr3_aa,cdr3_nt
many,TRBD1,TRBJ2-2,TRBV11-2,CASSTRDRTTGELFF,TGTGCCAGCAGCACGAGGGACAGGACCACCGGGGAGCTGTTTTTT
.,TRBD1,TRBJ2-3,TRBV9,CASSKRQGMSSTDTQYF,TGTGCCAGCAGCAAACGACAGGGGATGAGCAGCACAGATACGCAGTATTTT
few,TRBD1,TRBJ1-1,TRBV7-2,CASSFITGEWVPTEAFF,TGTGCCAGCAGCTTCATTACAGGGGAGTGGGTTCCCACTGAAGCTTTCTTT
many,.,TRBJ1-5,TRBV12-3/TRBV12-4,CASSRSLQPQHF,TGTGCCAGCAGTCGAAGCCTTCAGCCCCAGCATTTT
once,.,TRBJ2-7,TRBV4-1,CASSQEKRVTYEQYF,TGCGCCAGCAGCCAAGAGAAGCGGGTTACCTACGAGCAGTACTTC
many,.,TRBJ1-1,TRBV5-1,CASGPGTTKNTEAFF,TGCGCCAGCGGTCCCGGGACAACCAAGAACACTGAAGCTTTCTTT
.,.,TRBJ2-3,TRBV6-1,CASSKPDPGDTQYF,TGTGCCAGCAGTAAACCGGATCCCGGAGATACGCAGTATTTT
many,.,TRBJ2-1,TRBV2,CASRPGGVVYNEQFF,TGTGCCAGCCGCCCGGGGGGCGTCGTCTACAATGAGCAGTTCTTC
many,.,TRBJ1-2,TRBV28,CASKPPRQGYGYTF,TGTGCCAGCAAACCCCCCAGGCAGGGCTATGGCTACACCTTC
few,.,TRBJ1-1,TRBV5-5,CASSLDMGGTRRAFF,TGTGCCAGCAGCTTGGATATGGGGGGGACTCGGCGGGCTTTCTTT
many,.,TRBJ2-7,TRBV2,CASSVGPGEQYF,TGTGCCAGCAGTGTAGGCCCAGGCGAGCAGTACTTC
.,.,TRBJ2-1,TRBV2,CASSSRRGENPWRNEQFF,TGTGCCAGCAGTTCACGTAGGGGAGAGAACCCCTGGCGCAATGAGCAGTTCTTC
many,TRBD2,TRBJ2-7,TRBV20-1,CSASRAGEPYEQYF,TGCAGTGCTAGTCGAGCGGGAGAGCCCTACGAGCAGTACTTC
once,TRBD1,TRBJ2-7,TRBV19,CASSTQARQGAFEQYF,TGTGCCAGTAGTACACAGGCTCGACAGGGGGCTTTCGAGCAGTACTTC
many,TRBD1,TRBJ1-6,TRBV20-1,CSARTGENSPLHF,TGCAGTGCTAGAACAGGGGAGAATTCACCCCTCCACTTT
.,.,TRBJ2-1,TRBV3-1,CASSHAGFRGNVNEQFF,TGTGCCAGCAGCCATGCCGGGTTCCGGGGGAATGTGAATGAGCAGTTCTTC
many,TRBD1,TRBJ2-7,TRBV12-3/TRBV12-4,CASSYRGQGAGEQYF,TGTGCCAGCAGTTACCGGGGACAGGGGGCTGGGGAGCAGTACTTC
.,.,TRBJ1-4,TRBV7-8,CASSRRADEKLFF,TGTGCCAGCAGCCGAAGGGCAGATGAAAAACTGTTTTTT
many,TRBD2,TRBJ2-1,TRBV6-2/TRBV6-3,CASRDVSSGAPVVQFF,TGTGCCAGTCGCGACGTGAGCAGCGGGGCCCCTGTCGTGCAGTTCTTC
few,TRBD1,TRBJ2-1,TRBV29-1,CSADGDRFYNEQFF,TGCAGCGCAGACGGGGACAGGTTCTACAATGAGCAGTTCTTC
many,.,TRBJ2-3,TRBV7-9,CASSRDTIDTDTQYF,TGTGCCAGCAGCCGGGACACCATAGACACAGATACGCAGTATTTT
many,TRBD1,TRBJ1-4,TRBV2,CASRIGQGAEKLFF,TGTGCCAGCAGGATCGGACAGGGGGCTGAAAAACTGTTTTTT
.,.,TRBJ1-2,TRBV30,CAWSVGPGANYGYTF,TGTGCCTGGAGTGTAGGGCCCGGGGCTAACTATGGCTACACCTTC
many,TRBD2,TRBJ2-7,TRBV20-1,CSARDPSGLAYEQYF,TGCAGTGCTAGAGATCCTAGCGGGTTAGCCTACGAGCAGTACTTC
many,.,TRBJ2-7,TRBV28,CASSLRQGTYEQYF,TGTGCCAGCAGCCTAAGGCAGGGAACCTACGAGCAGTACTTC
.,TRBD1,TRBJ1-6,TRBV5-6,CASSSTGTGGSNSALHF,TGTGCCAGCAGCTCTACCGGGACAGGGGGGAGTAATTCAGCCCTCCACTTT
many,.,TRBJ1-1,TRBV2,CASSPEVGSTEAFF,TGTGCCAGCAGTCCTGAAGTTGGGTCCACTGAAGCTTTCTTT
many,.,TRBJ1-1,TRBV5-6,CASSRSVTRRTEAFF,TGTGCCAGCAGCCGGAGCGTCACAAGAAGAACTGAAGCTTTCTTT
.,TRBD2,TRBJ2-1,TRBV6-1,CASSEGGAGDSYNEQFF,TGTGCCAGCAGTGAAGGGGGAGCGGGAGATTCCTACAATGAGCAGTTCTTC
many,.,TRBJ2-1,TRBV28,CASSPFGRQFNEQFF,TGTGCCAGCAGTCCATTTGGTCGGCAGTTTAATGAGCAGTTCTTC
many,TRBD1,TRBJ2-1,TRBV5-1,CASSSRQGGGNEQFF,TGCGCCAGCAGCTCCCGACAGGGGGGGGGCAATGAGCAGTTCTTC
.,.,TRBJ2-7,TRBV29-1,CSVKTGSSYEQYF,TGCAGCGTTAAGACAGGCAGCTCCTACGAGCAGTACTTC
many,TRBD2,TRBJ2-1,TRBV13,CASSLRGIAGALDEQFF,TGTGCCAGCAGCTTAAGAGGTATAGCGGGGGCCTTGGATGAGCAGTTCTTC
many,TRBD2,TRBJ2-3,TRBV27,CASRGLAGGPTDTQYF,TGTGCCAGCAGAGGACTAGCGGGGGGACCCACAGATACGCAGTATTTT
.,.,TRBJ2-1,TRBV7-2,CASSLLGAATYNEQFF,TGTGCCAGCAGCTTATTAGGGGCAGCAACCTACAATGAGCAGTTCTTC
.,TRBD1,TRBJ2-1,TRBV18,CASSPNAGTGNYNEQFF,TGTGCCAGCTCACCGAATGCCGGGACAGGGAACTACAATGAGCAGTTCTTC
.,.,TRBJ1-5,TRBV19,CASSIDRAGNQPQHF,TGTGCCAGTAGTATAGACAGGGCTGGCAATCAGCCCCAGCATTTT
few,TRBD2,TRBJ2-1,TRBV7-2,CASSPSGTRGFDEQFF,TGTGCCAGCAGCCCGTCCGGGACTAGAGGTTTTGATGAGCAGTTCTTC
many,.,TRBJ2-6,TRBV2,CASARGSGANVLTF,TGTGCCAGCGCCCGGGGTTCTGGGGCCAACGTCCTGACTTTC
.,.,TRBJ1-4,TRBV28,CASSSGQLGEKLFF,TGTGCCAGCAGTTCGGGGCAATTGGGTGAAAAACTGTTTTTT
.,TRBD2,TRBJ2-1,TRBV5-1,CASSLGPAGASSYNEQFF,TGTGCCAGCAGCTTAGGACCAGCGGGGGCAAGCTCCTACAATGAGCAGTTCTTC
many,.,TRBJ2-3,TRBV2,CASSNSGGSSTDTQYF,TGTGCCAGCAGCAACTCGGGCGGTTCTAGCACAGATACGCAGTATTTT
many,TRBD1,TRBJ1-5,TRBV18,CASSPPGTGFDQPQHF,TGTGCCAGCTCACCACCCGGGACAGGGTTCGACCAGCCCCAGCATTTT
many,.,TRBJ2-1,TRBV7-8,CASRGRGYNEQFF,TGTGCCAGCAGGGGAAGGGGGTACAATGAGCAGTTCTTC
many,.,TRBJ2-5,TRBV18,CASSPQGQQETQYF,TGTGCCAGCTCACCACAGGGGCAGCAAGAGACCCAGTACTTC
few,.,TRBJ2-7,TRBV27,CASSFSGYDHEQYF,TGTGCCAGCAGTTTTTCGGGGTATGATCACGAGCAGTACTTC
few,.,TRBJ1-1,TRBV7-2,CASSGIRVLGIEAFF,TGTGCCAGCAGCGGAATTAGGGTACTAGGAATTGAAGCTTTCTTT